Below are 20 T cell receptor beta chains sequenced from a single sample in a study of OX40 agonist ivuxolimab in advanced cancers. Using immunoSEQ multiplex PCR, the repertoire was profiled, and TCRdb retains in-frame clones only, with some absent. The repertoire holds 20,000 to 25,000 clones, with under 85% as singletons. The sequenced sample was CD4+ or CD8+ T cells sorted from blood, obtained in a trial of the OX40 agonist ivuxolimab. Source of these receptors: an adult with an advanced solid tumor such as melanoma, head and neck, liver or kidney cancer.

The chain carries TRBV11-1 and TRBJ1-5; no clear D gene. Trimming removed 1 base at V and 9 bases at J, with 7 bases between. From germline, CDR1 is SGHAT and CDR2 FQDESV (reference sequence). The CDR3 is 12 residues long. In DNA, the CDR3 is TGTGCCAGCAGCTTAGTAAAGGGGCCCCAGCATTTT. It encodes CASSLVKGPQHF.

The chain combines TRBV6-9 with TRBJ1-2, with unresolved D. CDR1 is MNHGY, CDR2 SVAAGI, per germline. Trimming took 10 bases from V and 5 from J, leaving 17 bases between them. The CDR3 sequence is 13 residues long. The CDR3, as DNA: TGTGCCACAAAGGGCGCGGCATTGTATGGCTACACCTTC. It codes for CATKGAALYGYTF.

The chain has TRBV2 and TRBJ2-7; no reliable D call. The CDR3 consists of 11 residues. Germline CDR1 SNHLY, CDR2 FYNNEI. V lost 5 bases and J lost 5, with 7 bases in between. Here the CDR3 reads CASSSWDEQYF. The CDR3 nucleotides are TGTGCCAGCAGTTCGTGGGACGAGCAGTACTTC. Full variable domain (remainder filled in from reference TRBV2 and TRBJ2-7): EPEVTQTPSHQVTQMGQEVILRCVPISNHLYFYWYRQILGQKVEFLVSFYNNEISEKSEIFDDQFSVERPDGSNFTLKIRSTKLEDSAMYFCASSSWDEQYFGPGTRLTVT.

This chain connects TRBV11-2 to TRBJ1-1; D perhaps matches TRBD1 (6 bases). Trimming left V 1 base short and J 5 bases short, with 14 bases between. Germline CDR1 SGHAT, CDR2 FQNNGV. The CDR3 is made up of 15 amino acids. CDR3 region: CASSLVQTGRTEAFF. CDR3 bases: TGTGCCAGCAGCTTAGTTCAGACAGGTAGAACTGAAGCTTTCTTT. Supplemented by reference TRBV11-2 and TRBJ1-1, the full variable domain reads EAGVAQSPRYKIIEKRQSVAFWCNPISGHATLYWYQQILGQGPKLLIQFQNNGVVDDSQLPKDRFSAERLKGVDSTLKIQPAKLEDSAVYLCASSLVQTGRTEAFFGQGTRLTVV.

This clone was counted a single time. The genes are TRBV14 and TRBJ1-2; D unclear. The V gene lost 0 bases and the J gene lost 8 bases, with 10 bases spanning the gap. CDR3 size: 13 residues. Per germline, CDR1 SGHDN and CDR2 FVKESK. The CDR3 DNA reads as TGTGCCAGCAGCCAAGATCGGGGAGGAGGCTACACCTTC. Residues: CASSQDRGGGYTF.

The chain combines TRBV19 with TRBJ1-2; no reliable D call. Germline values: CDR1 LNHDA, CDR2 SQIVND (reference sequence). The CDR3 is 14 residues long. V was clipped by 1 base and J by 5 bases, with 11 bases between them. The chain's CDR3 is CASSIGPLAYGYTF. In nucleotides, the CDR3 is TGTGCCAGTAGTATAGGCCCGCTCGCATATGGCTACACCTTC.

The V call is TRBV9, the J call TRBJ2-3; D remains ambiguous. Germline V CDR1 and CDR2: SGDLS, YYNGEE. The CDR3 loop spans 14 amino acids. Trimming stripped 1 base from V and 2 bases from J, with 8 bases between. The CDR3 bases are TGTGCCAGCAGCGTACACGGGTCCACAGATACGCAGTATTTT. Translating gives CASSVHGSTDTQYF.

This chain joins TRBV10-3 and TRBJ2-5; the D is unclear. Trimming took 0 bases from V and 6 from J, leaving 8 bases between them. The CDR3 sequence is 13 residues long. The germline V gene encodes CDR1 ENHRY and CDR2 SYGVKD. The CDR3 region is CAISESAEKTQYF. CDR3 in DNA: TGTGCCATCAGTGAGTCTGCGGAAAAGACCCAGTACTTC.

CDR3 protein: CASGFGTVTYEQYF. The CDR3 DNA reads as TGTGCTAGTGGTTTCGGGACAGTTACCTACGAGCAGTACTTC. V and J are TRBV12-5 and TRBJ2-7, with 7 bases matching TRBD1. Germline-derived CDR1 and CDR2 are LGHNT and FRNRAP. After removal of 3 bases from V and 2 bases from J, the junction contained 4 bases not matched to a gene. This CDR3 has 14 amino acids. Complete variable domain (other parts from reference TRBV12-5 and TRBJ2-7): DARVTQTPRHKVTEMGQEVTMRCQPILGHNTVFWYRQTMMQGLELLAYFRNRAPLDDSGMPKDRFSAEMPDATLATLKIQPSEPRDSAVYFCASGFGTVTYEQYFGPGTRLTVT.

This chain joins TRBV10-2 and TRBJ2-3; 12 bases map to TRBD2. V was clipped by 4 bases and J by 4 bases; unmatched bases: 6. Germline CDR1 is WSHSY and CDR2 is SAAADI. The CDR3 extends over 16 amino acids. CDR3 loop: CASSGSSGGAADTQYF. CDR3 bases: TGCGCCAGCAGTGGGTCTAGCGGGGGGGCCGCAGATACGCAGTATTTT.

This clone was counted between two and nine times. The chain employs TRBV6-5 and TRBJ1-2, with 7 bases matching TRBD1. Unmatched junction bases numbered 10, after V lost 4 bases and J lost 5 bases. Germline lookup yields CDR1 MNHEY and CDR2 SVGAGI. This CDR3 has 15 residues. CDR3 protein: CASSLNPQGKYGYTF. CDR3 in DNA: TGTGCCAGCAGTTTAAACCCACAGGGGAAGTATGGCTACACCTTC.

Points on this clone: The sample contains more than one DNA sequence encoding this CDR3. The chain is built from TRBV27 and TRBJ1-5; D unclear. The CDR3 is made up of 13 amino acids. V was clipped by 1 base and J by 2 bases, with 3 bases between them. Germline V lookup: CDR1 MNHEY, CDR2 SMNVEV (reference sequence). The CDR3 DNA follows: TGTGCCAGCAGTTTATGGGGCAATCAGCCCCAGCATTTT. Amino acid sequence: CASSLWGNQPQHF.

The V and J genes are TRBV9 and TRBJ2-7; D is possibly TRBD2 (5 bases). V lost 4 bases, J lost 3 bases, and 14 bases lay in between. Germline values: CDR1 SGDLS, CDR2 YYNGEE. The CDR3 covers 14 residues. In DNA, the CDR3 is TGTGCCAGCAGCCCCGACGGGGATGGCTACGAGCAGTACTTC. Amino acids: CASSPDGDGYEQYF.

The V call is TRBV4-1, the J call TRBJ2-5, with TRBD1 identical over 11 bases. Germline lookup yields CDR1 MGHRA and CDR2 YSYEKL. Trimming at V came to 6 bases and at J to 5 bases, leaving 8 bases not matched to a gene. The CDR3 is made up of 15 amino acids. The CDR3 nucleotides read TGCGCCAGCAGTCAGGACAGGGGGCGCGGGGAGACCCAGTACTTC. Protein: CASSQDRGRGETQYF.

This chain connects TRBV18 to TRBJ1-5; D remains ambiguous. The germline V and J ends were trimmed by 3 bases and 0 bases, with 9 bases remaining between them. Germline assignment: CDR1 KGHSH and CDR2 LQKENI. The CDR3 is made up of 15 amino acids. The CDR3 reads CASSPGSNSNQPQHF. CDR3 nucleotide sequence: TGTGCCAGCTCACCGGGGAGTAATAGCAATCAGCCCCAGCATTTT.

J is TRBJ1-2 and V is TRBV29-1; D gene unclear. CDR1 is SQVTM, CDR2 ANQGSEA, per germline. The CDR3 contains 11 residues. Trimming left V 7 bases short and J 8 bases short, with 14 bases between. The CDR3 DNA reads as TGCAGCGCCTTACCGGACGTGGGCTACACCTTC. Translated: CSALPDVGYTF.

The chain has TRBV27 and TRBJ1-6, with D hard to call. The CDR3 covers 15 residues. Germline loops: CDR1 MNHEY, CDR2 SMNVEV (reference sequence). V shed 6 bases and J shed 7 bases, with 16 bases lying between them. In DNA form, the CDR3 reads TGTGCCAGCAGCCTCGCTCCCTGGAGGAATTCACCCCTCCACTTT. Its protein is CASSLAPWRNSPLHF.

The chain couples TRBV6-5 to TRBJ1-2, with D possibly being TRBD1 (6 bases). V lost 5 bases and J lost 6, with 19 bases in between. There are 15 residues in the CDR3. Germline lookup yields CDR1 MNHEY and CDR2 SVGAGI. CDR3 protein: CASSDLMFGDNGYTF. Here the CDR3 DNA reads TGTGCCAGCAGTGACTTGATGTTCGGGGACAATGGCTACACCTTC.

The chain links TRBV6-1 to TRBJ1-1; D remains unclear. Per the germline V gene, CDR1 is MNHNS and CDR2 is SASEGT. Trimming stripped 4 bases from V and 1 base from J, with 13 bases between. This CDR3 is 15 amino acids long. This CDR3 is CASSVSPYPNTEAFF. CDR3 nucleotides: TGTGCCAGCAGTGTCAGCCCCTACCCGAACACTGAAGCTTTCTTT.

V is TRBV6-6 and J is TRBJ2-2; D is uncertain. The CDR3 spans 11 residues. Germline V gene data show CDR1 as MNHNY and CDR2 as SVGAGI (reference sequence). Trimming removed 4 bases at V and 6 bases at J, with 3 bases between. The CDR3 sequence is CASSFPGELFF. The CDR3 DNA follows: TGTGCCAGCAGTTTCCCCGGGGAGCTGTTTTTT.